This TCR beta chain is drawn from a study of OX40 agonist ivuxolimab in advanced cancers. Study details: Ivuxolimab, an antibody that agonizes OX40 (CD134), was administered to the patients. Partial responses occurred in Three dose-escalation patients, one with hepatocellular carcinoma and two with cutaneous melanoma.

Of note for this clone: Its matching antigen is unknown.

Study-level findings and limits: Relative to CD4+ cells, CD8+ T cells on average had more expanded clones.

The assay was immunoSEQ multiplex PCR, and TCRdb's table has in-frame clones only and misses some. The sample carries some 15,000 clones, roughly four fifths recorded once. The CDR3 consists of 15 residues. Germline V CDR1 and CDR2: SGHTA, FQGTGA. J gave up 3 bases and V 3 bases, and 5 bases lay outside the gene matches. The J gene is TRBJ2-1, the V gene TRBV7-3; 7 nucleotides agree with TRBD2. Sequencing used CD4+ or CD8+ T cells sorted from blood, obtained in a trial of the OX40 agonist ivuxolimab. The sequence was collected from an adult with an advanced solid tumor such as melanoma, head and neck, liver or kidney cancer. CDR3 amino acids: CASSFGEGDYNEQFF. The CDR3 DNA follows: TGTGCCAGCAGCTTTGGGGAGGGAGACTACAATGAGCAGTTCTTC.